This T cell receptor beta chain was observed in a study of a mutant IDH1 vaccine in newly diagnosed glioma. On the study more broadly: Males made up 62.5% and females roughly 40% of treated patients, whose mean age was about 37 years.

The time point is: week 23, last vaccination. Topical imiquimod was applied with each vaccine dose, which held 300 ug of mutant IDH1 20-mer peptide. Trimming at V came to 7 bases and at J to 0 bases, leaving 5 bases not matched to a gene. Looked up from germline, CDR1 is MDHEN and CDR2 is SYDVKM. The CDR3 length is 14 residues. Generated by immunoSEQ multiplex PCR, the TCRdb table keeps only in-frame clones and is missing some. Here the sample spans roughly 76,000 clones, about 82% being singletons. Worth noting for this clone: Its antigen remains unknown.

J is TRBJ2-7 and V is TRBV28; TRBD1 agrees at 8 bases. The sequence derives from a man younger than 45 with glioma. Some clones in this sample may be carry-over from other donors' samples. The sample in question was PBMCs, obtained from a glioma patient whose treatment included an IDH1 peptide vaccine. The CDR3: CASTWTGSSYEQYF. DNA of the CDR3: TGTGCCAGCACATGGACAGGGAGCTCCTACGAGCAGTACTTC.